This T cell receptor beta chain was identified during a study of response to subunit inactivated influenza vaccine (dated 2018 in TCRdb). At the level of the whole study: Deep quantitative profiling of the T cell receptor repertoire was used in the study to follow responses to a trivalent subunit inactivated influenza vaccine. Overall study results and their limits: The authors proposed that each seasonal influenza vaccination may bring in only a limited number of new T cells.

Library preparation used RT-PCR. Sequencer: Illumina HiSeq 2500. TCRdb ran its own pipeline on the public reads, namely fastp trimming at Q25 and MiXCR clone calling, and kept in-frame beta chains. Merged by CDR3 protein, the rows form single entries marked with the most common genes and DNA. The sample table records around 540,000 distinct CDR3 sequences; 12% of these occur just once. Around 9.6% of the sample lies in the top ten. The CDR3 measures 14 amino acids from cysteine to phenylalanine. The sequence is cut down to CDR3 DNA, 42 bases in frame from base 1. The V end loses 3 bases and the J end loses 5 bases, and a stretch of 13 bases separates them. This clonotype was recorded at least ten times. Its antigen is unknown. Qualities for individual bases were not recorded, and no much larger clone is one base off.

This specimen was PBMCs from blood, taken on the day of vaccination. This sequence originates from a man in his fifties or sixties who received an inactivated influenza vaccine. Donor details come from another sample of the same person, matched by shared clones. Here the chain combines TRBV12-3 or TRBV12-4 and TRBJ2-5; no D gene is confidently identified. The CDR3 reads CASSLLATRETQYF. The DNA sequence follows: TGTGCCAGCAGTTTGTTAGCAACCCGGGAGACCCAGTACTTC.